This TCR beta chain came from a study of a mutant IDH1 vaccine in newly diagnosed glioma. Documented time point: week 23, last vaccination. What each vaccine dose contained was 300 ug of mutant IDH1 20-mer peptide, accompanied by topical imiquimod. Produced via immunoSEQ multiplex PCR; TCRdb's table is partial and in-frame only. The data contain about 38,000 clones, more than 80% of them singletons. In regard to this clone: Its target is not known.

This CDR3 is 14 amino acids long. Germline values: CDR1 MRHNA, CDR2 SNTAGT. V dropped 3 bases and J dropped 6; count of bases not matched to a gene: 5. Sequenced material: PBMCs, taken from a glioma patient whose treatment included an IDH1 peptide vaccine. This sequence originates from a man aged 35-49 years with glioma. The chain joins TRBV6-4 to TRBJ2-3, with TRBD2 identical over 8 bases. CDR3 protein: CASSEGGGTDTQYF. The DNA of the CDR3 is TGTGCCAGCAGTGAGGGCGGGGGGACGGATACGCAGTATTTT.